This TCR beta chain was recovered during a study of CD8 T cells in Susac syndrome. This clonotype was found once. Random hexamers were used to reverse transcribe the RNA input (about 0.5 to 1 ug). TCRdb independently ran MiXCR on the immunoSEQ multiplex PCR reads; one entry per CDR3 protein. This sample has roughly 80,000 distinct CDR3 sequences; 94% occur once, and the top ten carry 0.2% to 0.3%. V lost 8 bases and J lost 9, with 15 bases in between. Germline CDR1 is MNHEY and CDR2 is SMNVEV (reference sequence). The CDR3 runs to 12 residues. The chain carries TRBV27 and TRBJ2-3; either TRBD1 or TRBD2 may fit D (5 bases each). The TCR sequence derives from a human donor in good health. Sequencing was carried out using CD8+ T cells from PBMCs. CDR3: CASAPLEGTQYF. CDR3 in DNA: TGTGCCAGCGCCCCACTCGAGGGGACGCAGTATTTT.